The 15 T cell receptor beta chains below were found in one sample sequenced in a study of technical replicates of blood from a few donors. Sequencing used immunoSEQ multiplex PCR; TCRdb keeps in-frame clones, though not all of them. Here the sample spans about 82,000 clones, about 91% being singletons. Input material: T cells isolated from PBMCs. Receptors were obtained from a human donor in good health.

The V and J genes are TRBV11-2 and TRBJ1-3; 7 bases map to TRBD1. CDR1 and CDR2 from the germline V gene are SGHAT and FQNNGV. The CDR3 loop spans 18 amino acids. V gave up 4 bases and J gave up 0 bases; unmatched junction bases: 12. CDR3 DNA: TGTGCCAGCAGCTCCCCCGGGACAGATTTTTACTCTGGAAACACCATATATTTT. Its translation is CASSSPGTDFYSGNTIYF.

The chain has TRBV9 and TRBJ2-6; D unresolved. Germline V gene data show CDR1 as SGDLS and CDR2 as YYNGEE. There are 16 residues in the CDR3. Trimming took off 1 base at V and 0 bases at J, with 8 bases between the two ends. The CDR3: CASSVIAGSGANVLTF. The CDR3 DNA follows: TGTGCCAGCAGCGTAATCGCAGGCTCTGGGGCCAACGTCCTGACTTTC.

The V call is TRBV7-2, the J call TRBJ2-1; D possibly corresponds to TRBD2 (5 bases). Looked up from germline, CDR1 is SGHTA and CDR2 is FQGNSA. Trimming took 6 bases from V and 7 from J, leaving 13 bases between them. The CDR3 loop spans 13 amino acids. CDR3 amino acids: CASSFGLGNEQFF. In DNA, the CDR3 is TGTGCCAGCAGTTTCGGACTGGGGAATGAGCAGTTCTTC.

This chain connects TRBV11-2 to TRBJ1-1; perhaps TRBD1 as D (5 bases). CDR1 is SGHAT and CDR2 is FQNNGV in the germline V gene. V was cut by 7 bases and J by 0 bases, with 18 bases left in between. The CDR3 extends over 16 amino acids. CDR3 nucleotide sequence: TGTGCCAGCACCTCTTTATACGGACATCTGAACACTGAAGCTTTCTTT. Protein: CASTSLYGHLNTEAFF.

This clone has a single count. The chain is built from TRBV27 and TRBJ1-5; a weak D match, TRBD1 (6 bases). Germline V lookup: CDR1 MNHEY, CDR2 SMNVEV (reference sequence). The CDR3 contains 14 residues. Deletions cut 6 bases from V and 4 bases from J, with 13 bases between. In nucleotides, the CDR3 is TGTGCCAGCAGATCCGGGACATCTAATCAGCCCCAGCATTTT. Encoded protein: CASRSGTSNQPQHF.

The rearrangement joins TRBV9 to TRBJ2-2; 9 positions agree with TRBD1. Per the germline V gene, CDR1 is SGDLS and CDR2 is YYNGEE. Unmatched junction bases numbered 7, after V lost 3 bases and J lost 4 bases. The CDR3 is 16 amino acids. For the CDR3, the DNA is TGTGCCAGCAGCGGGAAGGGGACAGGGTCCACCGGGGAGCTGTTTTTT. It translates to CASSGKGTGSTGELFF.

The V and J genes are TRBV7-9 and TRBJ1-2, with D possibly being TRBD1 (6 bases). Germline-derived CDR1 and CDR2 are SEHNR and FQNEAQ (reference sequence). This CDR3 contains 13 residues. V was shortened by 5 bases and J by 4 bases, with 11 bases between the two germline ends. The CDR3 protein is CASSVQGTYGYTF. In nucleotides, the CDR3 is TGTGCCAGCAGCGTTCAGGGGACCTATGGCTACACCTTC. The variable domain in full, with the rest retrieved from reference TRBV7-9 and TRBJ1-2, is DTGVSQNPRHKITKRGQNVTFRCDPISEHNRLYWYRQTLGQGPEFLTYFQNEAQLEKSRLLSDRFSAERPKGSFSTLEIQRTEQGDSAMYLCASSVQGTYGYTFGSGTRLTVV.

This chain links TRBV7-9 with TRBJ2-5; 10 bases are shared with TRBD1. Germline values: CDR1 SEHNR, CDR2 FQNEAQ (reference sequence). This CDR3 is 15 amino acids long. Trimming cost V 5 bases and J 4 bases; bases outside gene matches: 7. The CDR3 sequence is CASSPGQGGTETQYF. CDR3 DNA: TGTGCCAGCAGCCCAGGACAGGGGGGGACAGAGACCCAGTACTTC. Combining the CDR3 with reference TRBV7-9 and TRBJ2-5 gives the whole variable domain DTGVSQNPRHKITKRGQNVTFRCDPISEHNRLYWYRQTLGQGPEFLTYFQNEAQLEKSRLLSDRFSAERPKGSFSTLEIQRTEQGDSAMYLCASSPGQGGTETQYFGPGTRLLVL.

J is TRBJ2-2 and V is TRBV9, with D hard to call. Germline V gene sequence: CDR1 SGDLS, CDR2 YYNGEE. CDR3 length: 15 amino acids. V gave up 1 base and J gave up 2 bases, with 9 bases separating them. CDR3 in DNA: TGTGCCAGCAGCGTATCGACACAAAACACCGGGGAGCTGTTTTTT. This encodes CASSVSTQNTGELFF.

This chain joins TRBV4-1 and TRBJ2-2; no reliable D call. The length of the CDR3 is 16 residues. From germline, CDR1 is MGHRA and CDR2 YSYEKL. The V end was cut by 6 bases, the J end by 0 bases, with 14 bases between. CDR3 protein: CASSRTMASNTGELFF. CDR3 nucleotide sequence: TGCGCCAGCAGTCGAACGATGGCCTCGAACACCGGGGAGCTGTTTTTT.

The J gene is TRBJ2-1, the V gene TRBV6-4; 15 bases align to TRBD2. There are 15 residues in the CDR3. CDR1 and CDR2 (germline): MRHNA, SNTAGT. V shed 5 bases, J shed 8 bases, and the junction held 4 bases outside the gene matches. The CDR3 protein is CASSQGLAGGYEQFF. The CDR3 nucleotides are TGTGCCAGCAGTCAGGGACTAGCGGGAGGTTATGAGCAGTTCTTC.

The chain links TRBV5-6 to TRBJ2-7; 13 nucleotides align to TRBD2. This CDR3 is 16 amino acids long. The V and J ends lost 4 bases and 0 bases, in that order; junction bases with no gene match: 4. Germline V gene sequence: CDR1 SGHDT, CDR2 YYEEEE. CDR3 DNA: TGTGCCAGCAGCCCGGGACTAGCGGGGAACTCCTACGAGCAGTACTTC. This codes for CASSPGLAGNSYEQYF.

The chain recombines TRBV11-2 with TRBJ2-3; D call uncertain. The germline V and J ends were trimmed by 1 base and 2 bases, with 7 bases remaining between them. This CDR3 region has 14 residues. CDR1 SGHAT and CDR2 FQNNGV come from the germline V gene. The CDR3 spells CASSLGQDTDTQYF. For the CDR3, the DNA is TGTGCCAGCAGCTTAGGCCAGGACACAGATACGCAGTATTTT.

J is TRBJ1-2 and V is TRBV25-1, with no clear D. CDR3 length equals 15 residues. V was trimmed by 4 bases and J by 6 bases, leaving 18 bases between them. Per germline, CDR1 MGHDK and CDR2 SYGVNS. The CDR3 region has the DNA TGTGCCAGCAGTGCCCCCAGCGGCTACACCAATGGCTACACCTTC. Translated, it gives CASSAPSGYTNGYTF.

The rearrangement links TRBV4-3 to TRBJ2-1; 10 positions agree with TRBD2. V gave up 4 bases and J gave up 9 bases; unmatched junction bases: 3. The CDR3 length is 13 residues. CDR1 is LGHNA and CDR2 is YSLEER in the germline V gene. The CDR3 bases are TGCGCCAGCAGCCCTAGCGGGAGTACTGAGCAGTTCTTC. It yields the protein CASSPSGSTEQFF.